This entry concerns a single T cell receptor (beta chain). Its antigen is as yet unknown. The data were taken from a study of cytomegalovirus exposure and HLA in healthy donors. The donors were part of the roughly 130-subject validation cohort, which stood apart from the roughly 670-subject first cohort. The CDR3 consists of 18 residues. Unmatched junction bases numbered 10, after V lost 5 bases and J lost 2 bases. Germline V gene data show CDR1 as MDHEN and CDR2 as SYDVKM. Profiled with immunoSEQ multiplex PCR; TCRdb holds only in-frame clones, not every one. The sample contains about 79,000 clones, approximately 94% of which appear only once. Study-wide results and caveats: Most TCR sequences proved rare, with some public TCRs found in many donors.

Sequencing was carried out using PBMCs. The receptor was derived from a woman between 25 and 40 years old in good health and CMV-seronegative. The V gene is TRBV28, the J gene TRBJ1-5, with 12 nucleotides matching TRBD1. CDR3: CASSPPGQGADGNQPQHF. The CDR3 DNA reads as TGTGCCAGCAGTCCCCCGGGACAGGGGGCTGATGGCAATCAGCCCCAGCATTTT.